This T cell receptor (beta chain) came from a study of cytotoxic CD8 clonotypes in ibrutinib-treated CLL. Study summary: Across the patients, around 10 were relapsed/refractory, roughly 14 treatment-naive and some 17 IGHV unmutated. Averaging across samples gave about 240,000 productive templates and roughly 100,000 productive rearrangements. Study outcomes and limitations: Baseline clonality exceeded age-matched healthy donors and tracked circulating CD8+ T-cell counts. Higher clonality was seen at ibrutinib response and a return toward baseline at progression.

The data were produced by immunoSEQ multiplex PCR, yet TCRdb's version contains in-frame clones alone and is incomplete. The sample holds 110,000 to 150,000 clones, under 95% seen once. Concerning this clone itself: Its matching antigen is unknown.

CDR3 length: 17 residues. V was pared by 6 bases and J by 2 bases, with 10 bases of the junction left unmatched. Germline V gives CDR1 MDHEN, CDR2 SYDVKM. The genes are TRBV28 and TRBJ2-3; 11 bases align to TRBD2. The TCR comes from a human donor with chronic lymphocytic leukemia. Sequences were derived from PBMCs, sampled after 12 months of ibrutinib treatment. CDR3 in amino acids: CASRGTGTSGHTDTQYF. The CDR3 DNA follows: TGTGCCAGCAGGGGAACCGGGACTAGCGGCCACACAGATACGCAGTATTTT.